What follows is one T cell receptor beta chain and its context. Repertoires were generated with immunoSEQ multiplex PCR, while TCRdb's copy carries only in-frame clones and drops some. The listing contains about 200,000 clones. The CDR3 spans 13 residues. The V gene lost 6 bases and the J gene lost 4 bases, with 14 bases spanning the gap. CDR1 SGHRS and CDR2 YFSETQ come from the germline V gene. This sample is part of a study of control samples from healthy donors and cancer patients. This receptor was obtained from a woman aged 30 to 39 in good health. Sequencing input: blood. J is TRBJ2-7 and V is TRBV5-1; weak D call: TRBD2 (5 bases). CDR3 in DNA: TGCGCCAGCACCCCCAGCGGACTTTACGAGCAGTACTTC. This gives the protein CASTPSGLYEQYF.